The TCR beta chain under discussion was sequenced for a study of CD8+CD57+ T cells in acquired aplastic anemia. Study overall: Sorted cells (CD4+ and CD8+) yielded DNA amounts that averaged roughly 3.2 ug.

The length of the CDR3 is 16 residues. CDR1 and CDR2 (germline): LNHDA, SQIVND (reference sequence). Trimming removed 4 bases at V and 7 bases at J, with 20 bases between. Genomic DNA templated the TCR beta VDJ and CDR3 profiling. TCRdb independently ran MiXCR on the reads; one entry per CDR3 protein. The table records approximately 200,000 distinct CDR3 sequences, approximately 57% of them present only once. The TCR comes from a human donor in good health. This chain uses TRBV19 with TRBJ1-5, with TRBD1 as a possible D gene (5 bases). Sequencing was done on a sample of sorted CD4+, CD8+, or CD8+CD57+ T cells (not recorded which) from PBMCs. In DNA form, the CDR3 reads TGTGCCAGTAGTACCTCCCGTCCCGGGGGAGGACAGCCCCAGCATTTT. Translated, it gives CASSTSRPGGGQPQHF.